These T cell receptor beta chains were read from a single sample in a study of cytomegalovirus exposure and HLA in healthy donors. Measured with immunoSEQ multiplex PCR; TCRdb has only the in-frame clones, and not every one. The sample has roughly 190,000 clones; around 68% are singletons. Sequencing was performed on PBMCs. The receptors stem from a man aged 35 to 55 in good health and CMV-seronegative. CDR3s include the opening cysteine and the closing phenylalanine or tryptophan. A D gene is named only where the DNA matches it firmly. Clone size, where shown, is once, few, many, or a class for clones that have expanded.

D gene,clone size,J gene,V gene,CDR3 DNA,CDR3 protein
TRBD1,.,TRBJ1-2,TRBV10-3,TGTGCCATCAGCTCGACAGGGGACGTGAACTATGGCTACACCTTC,CAISSTGDVNYGYTF
TRBD1,.,TRBJ1-1,TRBV7-9,TGTTCCAGCAGCCAACAGGGGTCTGCCACTGAAGCTTTCTTT,CSSSQQGSATEAFF
.,.,TRBJ1-1,TRBV19,TGTGCCGGCCTGAGCAGGGTTGGGACTGAAGCTTTCTTT,CAGLSRVGTEAFF
.,few,TRBJ2-7,TRBV7-8,TGTGCCAGCAGCGCAATGGCGGTTTTTGCCTACGAGCAGTACTTC,CASSAMAVFAYEQYF
TRBD2,.,TRBJ2-7,TRBV11-1,TGTGCCAGCAAAACTAGCGGCGTCTACGAGCAGTACTTC,CASKTSGVYEQYF
.,few,TRBJ2-7,TRBV7-2,TGTGCCAGCAGCTTCCGGACACAAAGCTCCTACGAGCAGTACTTC,CASSFRTQSSYEQYF
TRBD2,.,TRBJ2-5,TRBV5-4,TGTGCCAGCAGCTTGGGGGGGACTACACAAGAGACCCAGTACTTC,CASSLGGTTQETQYF
TRBD2,once,TRBJ2-7,TRBV19,TGTGCCAGTAGTAAGCGGGGAGTCTCCTACGAGCAGTACTTC,CASSKRGVSYEQYF
TRBD1,few,TRBJ2-7,TRBV5-1,TGCGCCAGCAGCTTGGAGACAGGGCACTACGAGCAGTACTTC,CASSLETGHYEQYF
TRBD2,few,TRBJ2-1,TRBV7-9,TGTGCCAGCAGCAGTTATAGCGGGGAGTTCTACAATGAGCAGTTCTTC,CASSSYSGEFYNEQFF
TRBD2,few,TRBJ2-1,TRBV19,TGTGCCACCTCACCCCCAGCGGGGGGGCGCGATGAGCAGTTCTTC,CATSPPAGGRDEQFF
.,.,TRBJ2-7,TRBV29-1,TGCAGCGTTGCCGCGACCGGTGTTCCGGGGAGGTACGAGCAGTACTTC,CSVAATGVPGRYEQYF
.,.,TRBJ2-3,TRBV5-1,TGCGCCAGCAGACAGGGAGCGGGGACTAGCACAGATACGCAGTATTTT,CASRQGAGTSTDTQYF
TRBD2,once,TRBJ2-5,TRBV6-5,TGTGCCAGCAGACCCGGACTAGCGGGGGAGACCCAGTACTTC,CASRPGLAGETQYF
.,.,TRBJ1-2,TRBV5-1,TGCGCCAGCAGCTTGACAGGGAATGGCTACACCTTC,CASSLTGNGYTF
TRBD2,.,TRBJ2-7,TRBV7-2,TGTGCCAGCAGCTCCTATAGCGGGAGGGTCGGCGAGCAGTACTTC,CASSSYSGRVGEQYF
TRBD2,once,TRBJ2-1,TRBV4-3,TGCGCCAGCAGCCAATATTTAGCGGGAGGTAATGAGCAGTTCTTC,CASSQYLAGGNEQFF
.,.,TRBJ2-5,TRBV5-1,TGCGCCAGCGCCTCCTCAGGGGTCCTAGGGGAGACCCAGTACTTC,CASASSGVLGETQYF
TRBD2,.,TRBJ2-1,TRBV11-2,TGTGCCAGCAGCATGACTAGCGGGTCGGCTGGTTCGAAGCAGTTCTTC,CASSMTSGSAGSKQFF
.,.,TRBJ1-6,TRBV6-6,TGTGCCAGCAGTAGGGGGGGTAATTCACCCCTCCACTTT,CASSRGGNSPLHF
TRBD2,.,TRBJ2-1,TRBV30,TGTGCCTGGAGTCCCCCTTTTTATTTTACTAGCGGTAATTACAATGAGCAGTTCTTC,CAWSPPFYFTSGNYNEQFF
TRBD1,few,TRBJ1-1,TRBV5-6,TGTGCCAGCAGCGCGGACAGGGGGAACACTGAAGCTTTCTTT,CASSADRGNTEAFF
.,.,TRBJ1-2,TRBV6-5,TGTGCCAGCAGTTACTCTGCGGGAGGAGGCTACACCTTC,CASSYSAGGGYTF
.,once,TRBJ2-1,TRBV5-5,TGTGCCAGCAGCTTGGAACAGGGACACTACAATGAGCAGTTCTTC,CASSLEQGHYNEQFF
.,.,TRBJ1-3,TRBV6-6,TGTGCCAGCAGTTCCCTGGACGGACTCTCTGGAAACACCATATATTTT,CASSSLDGLSGNTIYF
TRBD2,.,TRBJ2-7,TRBV11-2,TGTGCCAGCAGCCAGGGGCGGACTAGCGGGAGCGGGGGGTACGAGCAGTACTTC,CASSQGRTSGSGGYEQYF
.,.,TRBJ2-1,TRBV6-5,TGTGCCAGCAGTTACACAGGGTGGAATGAGCAGTTCTTC,CASSYTGWNEQFF
.,.,TRBJ2-7,TRBV4-2,TGTGCCAGCAGCCAAGAAGGGTCAGGGGAGCCCTACGAGCAGTACTTC,CASSQEGSGEPYEQYF
.,once,TRBJ2-7,TRBV7-9,TGTGCCAGCAGCCCCGACGGACTGGGGGCGGCGGGCGAGCAGTACTTC,CASSPDGLGAAGEQYF
.,few,TRBJ1-2,TRBV27,TGTGCCAGCAGCGTCGGGTTTAACTATGGCTACACCTTC,CASSVGFNYGYTF
TRBD1,.,TRBJ2-7,TRBV6-1,TGTGCCAGCAGAACCGGGACAGGTGGTTCCTACGAGCAGTACTTC,CASRTGTGGSYEQYF
TRBD2,.,TRBJ2-7,TRBV19,TGTGCCAGTAGTAGGGGACTAGCGGGAGCGCCTGCCTACGAGCAGTACTTC,CASSRGLAGAPAYEQYF
TRBD2,.,TRBJ2-4,TRBV28,TGTGCCAGCAGTTCTGAGACTAGCGGGGCACTAGCCAAAAACATTCAGTACTTC,CASSSETSGALAKNIQYF
TRBD1,.,TRBJ1-3,TRBV4-3,TGCGCCAGCAGCCGGGACAGAGCTGGAAACACCATATATTTT,CASSRDRAGNTIYF
.,.,TRBJ2-1,TRBV11-2,TGTGCCAGCAGCTTAGATCCCCAGGAGGTCAATGAGCAGTTCTTC,CASSLDPQEVNEQFF
.,.,TRBJ1-4,TRBV19,TGTGCCAGTAGTATATCTGCAACTAATGAAAAACTGTTTTTT,CASSISATNEKLFF
.,few,TRBJ1-2,TRBV5-4,TGTGCCAGCAGCTTGGGAGAGAACAGGGTAGAGGGCTACACCTTC,CASSLGENRVEGYTF
TRBD2,.,TRBJ2-7,TRBV15,TGTGCCACCGAGACCGGGACTAGCGGGACAAACGAGCAGTACTTC,CATETGTSGTNEQYF
.,.,TRBJ1-2,TRBV18,TGTGCCAGCTCGATTACAGATGGCTATGGCTACACCTTC,CASSITDGYGYTF
.,.,TRBJ1-5,TRBV6-5,TGTGCCAGCTCAACGGGGAAACCGAGCAATCAGCCCCAGCATTTT,CASSTGKPSNQPQHF
TRBD1,.,TRBJ2-3,TRBV7-2,TGTGCCAGCAGCTTAGTGGGACAGGGTAGCACAGATACGCAGTATTTT,CASSLVGQGSTDTQYF
.,.,TRBJ2-3,TRBV19,TGTGCCAGTAATAACCCTGGCTTGGGCACAGATACGCAGTATTTT,CASNNPGLGTDTQYF
.,.,TRBJ2-7,TRBV5-1,TGCGCCAGCAGCGTATTGCAGGGCCGGAACTACGAGCAGTACTTC,CASSVLQGRNYEQYF
.,few,TRBJ1-2,TRBV4-1,TGCGCCAGCAGCCAAGAGCTCGCCCAGGGACTGGCCTATGGCTACACCTTC,CASSQELAQGLAYGYTF
.,.,TRBJ2-5,TRBV19,TGTGCCAGTAGTGGGAGAAACCAAGAGACCCAGTACTTC,CASSGRNQETQYF
TRBD2,.,TRBJ2-2,TRBV7-3,TGTGCCAGCAGCGCCAGGACTAGCGCCGGGGAGCTGTTTTTT,CASSARTSAGELFF
TRBD1,few,TRBJ2-7,TRBV6-5,TGTGCCAGCAGTCGACCGGGACAGGGGGACGAGCAGTACTTC,CASSRPGQGDEQYF
TRBD2,.,TRBJ2-7,TRBV9,TGTGCCAGCAGCGTAGCCGGTCTAGCGGGATCCTACGAGCAGTACTTC,CASSVAGLAGSYEQYF
.,.,TRBJ1-5,TRBV11-2,TGTGCCAGCAGCTTAGCGCTGATGGGCCAGCCCCAGCATTTT,CASSLALMGQPQHF
TRBD1,.,TRBJ1-4,TRBV2,TGTGCCAGCAGTATATACAGGGGCTCAACTAATGAAAAACTGTTTTTT,CASSIYRGSTNEKLFF
TRBD2,.,TRBJ2-5,TRBV25-1,TGTGCCAGCAGTGGACTTAGCGGGAGTAGAGAGACCCAGTACTTC,CASSGLSGSRETQYF
TRBD2,few,TRBJ2-3,TRBV25-1,TGTGCCAGCGCACTAGCGGGGGGGCCTTATACGCAGTATTTT,CASALAGGPYTQYF
TRBD1,.,TRBJ2-3,TRBV4-1,TGCGCCAGCAGCCACCCGGGACAGGGCACAGATACGCAGTATTTT,CASSHPGQGTDTQYF